The text below deals with one T cell receptor (beta chain). Its antigen target is currently unknown. No qualities accompany the bases; no much larger clone lies one base away. The data originate from a study of cytomegalovirus exposure and HLA in healthy donors (dated by TCRdb to 2015 to 2018). Study-wide context: The 650 to 800 repertoires of the first cohort and the approximately 110 validation repertoires were produced on the same platform, according to a later analysis. The study aimed to test whether signatures of past pathogen exposure could be identified by cataloging public T cell receptors. The study combined high-throughput TCR immunosequencing, statistical association of individual TCRs with disease status, and machine learning to predict cytomegalovirus infection status. A separate validation cohort of 100 to 150 different subjects was used in addition to the approximately 640-subject first cohort.

Library preparation used the immunoSEQ multiplex PCR assay. Regarding the original processing steps: A statistical classification framework was built for diagnosing cytomegalovirus status from the catalog of TCR beta chain sequences. TCRdb mirrors the immuneACCESS table, restricted to in-frame sequences. Some clones are absent from its copies; in checked studies, under half trace to an unresolved V gene, and the reason for the others is unknown. That table furnishes V, J and clone size, whereas the DNA furnished D and trimming. This sample comprises approximately 240,000 clones, 90% to 95% of them detected only once. In total, the top ten clones hold 1% to 1.2% of the sample. The germline V gene (reference sequence) specifies GTSNPN as CDR1 and SVGIG as CDR2. A distance of 9 bases separates the germline ends of V and J, which lose 3 bases and 0 bases respectively. The CDR3 runs 14 residues from the cysteine to the phenylalanine. Just CDR3 DNA is preserved here, 42 bases in frame from base 1.

The donors belonged to the validation cohort of around 110 subjects, which was separate from the approximately 680-subject first cohort. Here is what the overall study found, with its caveats: Most TCR sequences were observed very rarely across donors, whereas some public TCRs were present in many individuals. In both the original and validation cohorts, the classifier was reported to diagnose cytomegalovirus status with high specificity and sensitivity. A later analysis had no HLA typing for the validation cohort, so co-occurrence there was scored across all 130 or so repertoires. A total of 150 to 200 TCR beta chains were listed by the study as associated with cytomegalovirus. It was suggested by the authors that the approach could potentially be generalized to other disease states and immunological phenotypes. In vitro tests confirmed that three of the cytomegalovirus-associated TCR beta chains recognize cytomegalovirus antigens. In a later analysis, TCRs clustered in the first cohort were found to also tend to co-occur in the roughly 120 validation repertoires, with 85% to 95% of cluster scores above 0.

The material sequenced was PBMCs. This clonotype originated in a woman aged 18-29 years in good health and CMV-seronegative. The chain employs TRBV30 and TRBJ2-1; a weak D assignment points to TRBD2 (5 bases agree). This receptor carries the CDR3 CAWRAAVSYNEQFF. The sequenced DNA: TGTGCCTGGAGGGCAGCGGTCTCCTACAATGAGCAGTTCTTC.